This T cell receptor (beta chain) appears in the sequencing data of a study of beta chain features in type 1 diabetes. In germline, CDR1 is SGHNT, CDR2 YYREEE (reference sequence). The CDR3 loop spans 16 amino acids. The V end lost 4 bases, the J end lost 4 bases, and 18 bases lay between the germline ends. TCRB transcripts that were expressed got sequenced, as all of the isolated RNA had been reverse transcribed. TCRdb's copy holds only in-frame clones and misses some; the assay was immunoSEQ multiplex PCR. The repertoire has almost 350,000 clones, 6.5% to 10% of them found once; the top ten carry more than 0.4%.

This receptor was obtained from a woman aged 18-29 years in good health. This rearrangement joins TRBV5-4 to TRBJ2-1; no definite D call. Material for sequencing was central memory CD4+ T cells from blood. CDR3 in amino acids: CASSTSTTAVYNEQFF. The DNA for the CDR3 is TGTGCCAGCAGCACAAGCACTACCGCGGTTTACAATGAGCAGTTCTTC.